This T cell receptor beta chain was found in a study of blood T cell repertoires in COVID-19. Produced via immunoSEQ multiplex PCR; TCRdb's table is partial and in-frame only. Here the sample spans under 450,000 clones, around 87% being singletons. Sequenced material: PBMCs or T cells enriched from blood (not recorded which). This receptor was obtained from a young man who had recovered from COVID-19.

The DNA of the CDR3 is TGTGCCAGCAGCAACAATATGAACACTGAAGCTTTCTTT. Translated, it gives CASSNNMNTEAFF. The genes are TRBV11-3 and TRBJ1-1, with D unclear. This CDR3 has 13 residues. V shed 5 bases and J shed 0 bases, with 7 bases lying between them. Germline-derived CDR1 and CDR2 are SGHNT and YENEEA.